This T cell receptor (beta chain) was identified during a study of CD8 T cells in Susac syndrome. Study-level points and caveats: In Susac syndrome, CD4+ T cell repertoires lacked any clonal expansion.

It was with random hexamers that roughly 0.45 to 1 ug RNA was reverse transcribed. TCRdb reanalysed the immunoSEQ multiplex PCR reads using MiXCR and keeps one entry per CDR3 protein. The sample includes more than 110,000 distinct CDR3 sequences, around 95% seen only once; the top ten take 0.14%. About this clonotype itself: The target antigen is unknown.

The CDR3 runs to 15 residues. Germline V gene sequence: CDR1 DFQATT, CDR2 SNEGSKA (reference sequence). Trimming removed 0 bases from V and 7 bases from J; junction bases left unmatched: 7. Sequenced input: CD4+ T cells from PBMCs. The origin of this receptor is a human donor with Susac syndrome. The chain has TRBV20-1 and TRBJ2-2, with 8 nucleotides matching TRBD1. CDR3 residues: CSARDAGGADGELFF. The DNA of the CDR3 is TGCAGTGCTAGAGATGCAGGGGGCGCGGACGGGGAGCTGTTTTTT.